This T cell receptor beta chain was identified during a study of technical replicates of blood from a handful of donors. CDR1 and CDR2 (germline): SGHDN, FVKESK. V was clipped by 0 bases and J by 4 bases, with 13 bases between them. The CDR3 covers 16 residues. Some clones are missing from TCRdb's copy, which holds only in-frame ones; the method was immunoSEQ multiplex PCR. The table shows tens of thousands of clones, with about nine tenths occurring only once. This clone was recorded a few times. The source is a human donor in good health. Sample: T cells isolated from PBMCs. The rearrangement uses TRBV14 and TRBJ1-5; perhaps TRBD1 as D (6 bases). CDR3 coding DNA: TGTGCCAGCAGCCAAGATTCGCGGACAGAAAATCAGCCCCAGCATTTT. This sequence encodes CASSQDSRTENQPQHF.